The source of this T cell receptor (beta chain) is a study of blood T cell repertoires in COVID-19. TCRdb keeps only in-frame clones here, not all; method: immunoSEQ multiplex PCR. The sample has roughly 400,000 clones, around 87% seen once. This clonotype was obtained from a woman in her 50s who had recovered from COVID-19. Source material: PBMCs or T cells enriched from blood (not recorded which).

The CDR3 is CASSLDPGRDTEAFF. The CDR3 nucleotides read TGCGCCAGCAGCTTGGATCCAGGGAGGGACACTGAAGCTTTCTTT. The chain couples TRBV5-1 to TRBJ1-1; a possible D gene is TRBD1 (5 bases). Deletions cut 0 bases from V and 3 bases from J, with 12 bases between. Germline values: CDR1 SGHRS, CDR2 YFSETQ. The CDR3 contains 15 residues.